This T cell receptor beta chain was identified during a study of T cell changes during pregnancy in multiple sclerosis. CDR1 LNHNV and CDR2 YYDKDF come from the germline V gene (reference sequence). With V trimmed by 5 bases and J by 9 bases, 9 bases remained unmatched. This CDR3 has 13 residues. This clone has only one observation. The data were produced by immunoSEQ multiplex PCR, yet TCRdb's version contains in-frame clones alone and is incomplete. The table records about 70,000 clones, more than 75% of them present only once. The sequences come from peripheral blood, collected in the third trimester of pregnancy. This clonotype originated in a female donor in good health, enrolled as a control in a pregnancy study. This chain links TRBV15 with TRBJ2-5; 7 bases line up with TRBD1. This CDR3 reads CATSPREGGPQYF. The CDR3 region has the DNA TGTGCCACCAGCCCTCGAGAAGGGGGCCCCCAGTACTTC.